This T cell receptor (beta chain) is from a study of cytomegalovirus exposure and HLA in healthy donors. Study observations and caveats: Prediction of most subjects' HLA-A and HLA-B alleles by TCR beta sequences was reportedly accurate.

About this clone itself: Its target is unknown.

Trimming left V 6 bases short and J 4 bases short, with 13 bases between. The CDR3 has 13 residues. Germline assignment: CDR1 SGHTS and CDR2 YDEGEE. The PCR used 60 Vbeta and 13 Jbeta primers. Repertoires were generated with immunoSEQ multiplex PCR, while TCRdb's copy carries only in-frame clones and drops some. The data hold some 180,000 clones, with roughly 80% observed a single time. The sample taken for sequencing was PBMCs. The origin of this receptor is a man aged 35 to 55 in good health and CMV-seronegative. V usage is TRBV5-8 and J usage is TRBJ1-2; D perhaps matches TRBD1 (6 bases). The CDR3 protein is CASNSDRFYGYTF. The CDR3 nucleotides read TGTGCCAGCAACTCCGACAGGTTCTATGGCTACACCTTC.